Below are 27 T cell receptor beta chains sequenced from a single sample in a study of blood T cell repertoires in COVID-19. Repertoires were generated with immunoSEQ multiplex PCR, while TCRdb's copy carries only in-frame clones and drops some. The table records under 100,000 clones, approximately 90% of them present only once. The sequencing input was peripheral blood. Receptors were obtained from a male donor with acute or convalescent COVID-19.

This CDR3 reads CASSPTGTGTNTGELFF. The DNA for the CDR3 is TGTGCCAGTAGTCCCACCGGGACAGGAACGAACACCGGGGAGCTGTTTTTT. This chain links TRBV19 with TRBJ2-2; TRBD1 matches 8 bases. The length of the CDR3 is 17 residues. From germline, CDR1 is LNHDA and CDR2 SQIVND (reference sequence). The V and J ends lost 5 bases and 0 bases, in that order; junction bases with no gene match: 8.

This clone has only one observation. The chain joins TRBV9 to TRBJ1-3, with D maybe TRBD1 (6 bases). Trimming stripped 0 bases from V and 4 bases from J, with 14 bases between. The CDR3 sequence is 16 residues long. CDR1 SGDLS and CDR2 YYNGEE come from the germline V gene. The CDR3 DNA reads TGTGCCAGCAGCGTAGCCCCACAGGGCTGGGGAAACACCATATATTTT. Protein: CASSVAPQGWGNTIYF.

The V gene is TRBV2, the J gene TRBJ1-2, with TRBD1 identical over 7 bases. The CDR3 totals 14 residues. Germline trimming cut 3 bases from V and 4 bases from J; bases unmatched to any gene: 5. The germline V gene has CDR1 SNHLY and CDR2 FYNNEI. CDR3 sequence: CASSEQGVGYGYTF. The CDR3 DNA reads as TGTGCCAGCAGTGAGCAGGGGGTCGGCTATGGCTACACCTTC.

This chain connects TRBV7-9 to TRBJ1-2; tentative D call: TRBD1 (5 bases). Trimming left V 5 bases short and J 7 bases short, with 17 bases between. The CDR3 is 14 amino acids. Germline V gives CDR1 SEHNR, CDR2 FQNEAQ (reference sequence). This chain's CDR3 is CASSPTPGGAGYTF. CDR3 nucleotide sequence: TGTGCCAGCAGCCCAACCCCCGGGGGTGCTGGCTACACCTTC.

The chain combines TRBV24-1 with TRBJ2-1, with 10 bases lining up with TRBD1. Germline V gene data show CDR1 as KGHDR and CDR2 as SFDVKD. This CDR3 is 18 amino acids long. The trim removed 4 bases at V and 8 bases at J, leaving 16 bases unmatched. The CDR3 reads CATSDPGLRQGAIDEQFF. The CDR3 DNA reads TGTGCCACCAGTGACCCAGGTTTAAGACAGGGGGCTATCGATGAGCAGTTCTTC.

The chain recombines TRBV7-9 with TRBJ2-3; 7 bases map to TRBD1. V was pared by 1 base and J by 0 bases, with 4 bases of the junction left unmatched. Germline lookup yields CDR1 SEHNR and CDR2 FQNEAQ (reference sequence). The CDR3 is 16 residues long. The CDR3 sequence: CASSLVTTGSTDTQYF. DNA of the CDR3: TGTGCCAGCAGCTTAGTGACGACAGGGAGCACAGATACGCAGTATTTT.

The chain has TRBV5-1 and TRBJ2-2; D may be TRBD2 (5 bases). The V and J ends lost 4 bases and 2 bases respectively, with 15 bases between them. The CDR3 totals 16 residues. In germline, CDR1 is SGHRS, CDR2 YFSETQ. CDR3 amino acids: CASSPNGAGNTGELFF. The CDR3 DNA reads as TGCGCCAGCAGCCCGAACGGCGCGGGTAACACCGGGGAGCTGTTTTTT.

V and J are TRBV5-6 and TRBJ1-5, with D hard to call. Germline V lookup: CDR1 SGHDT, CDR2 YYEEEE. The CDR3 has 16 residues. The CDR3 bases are TGTGCTAACGGGCGGGTAACGGGGTATAGCAATCAGCCCCAGCATTTT. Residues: CANGRVTGYSNQPQHF.

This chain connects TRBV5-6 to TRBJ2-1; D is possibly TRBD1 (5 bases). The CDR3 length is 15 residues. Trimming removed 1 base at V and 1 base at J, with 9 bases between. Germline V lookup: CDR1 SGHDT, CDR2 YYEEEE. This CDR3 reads CASSLFDRSYNEQFF. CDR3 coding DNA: TGTGCCAGCAGCTTGTTTGACAGATCCTACAATGAGCAGTTCTTC.

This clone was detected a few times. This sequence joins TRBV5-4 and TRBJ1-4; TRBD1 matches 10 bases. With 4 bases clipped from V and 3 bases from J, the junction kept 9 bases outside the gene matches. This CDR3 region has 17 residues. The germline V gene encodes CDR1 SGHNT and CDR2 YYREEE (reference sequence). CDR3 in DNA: TGTGCCAGCAGCCAAGGGGACAGGGGATACTCTAATGAAAAACTGTTTTTT. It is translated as CASSQGDRGYSNEKLFF.

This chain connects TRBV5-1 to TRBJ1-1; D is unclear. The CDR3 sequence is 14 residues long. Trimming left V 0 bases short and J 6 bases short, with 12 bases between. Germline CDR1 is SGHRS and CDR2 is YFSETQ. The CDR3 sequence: CASSLGSLSAEAFF. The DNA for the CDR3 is TGCGCCAGCAGCTTGGGCAGCCTGAGCGCTGAAGCTTTCTTT.

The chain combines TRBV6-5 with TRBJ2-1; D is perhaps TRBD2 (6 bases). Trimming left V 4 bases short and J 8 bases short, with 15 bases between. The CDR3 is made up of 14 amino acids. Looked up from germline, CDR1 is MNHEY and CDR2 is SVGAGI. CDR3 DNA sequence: TGTGCCAGCAGTTTCACCGGGGGTAGGGATGAGCAGTTCTTC. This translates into CASSFTGGRDEQFF.

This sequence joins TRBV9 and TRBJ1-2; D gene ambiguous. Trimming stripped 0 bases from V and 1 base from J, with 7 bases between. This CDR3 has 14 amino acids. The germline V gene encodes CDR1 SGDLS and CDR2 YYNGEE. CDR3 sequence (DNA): TGTGCCAGCAGCGTAGTACCCGGTAACTATGGCTACACCTTC. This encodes CASSVVPGNYGYTF.

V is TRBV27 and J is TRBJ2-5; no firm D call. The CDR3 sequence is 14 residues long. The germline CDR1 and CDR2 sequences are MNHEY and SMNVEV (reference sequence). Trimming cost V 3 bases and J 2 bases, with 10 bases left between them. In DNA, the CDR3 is TGTGCCAGCAGTTTGTTAAGCGCGCAAGAGACCCAGTACTTC. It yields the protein CASSLLSAQETQYF.

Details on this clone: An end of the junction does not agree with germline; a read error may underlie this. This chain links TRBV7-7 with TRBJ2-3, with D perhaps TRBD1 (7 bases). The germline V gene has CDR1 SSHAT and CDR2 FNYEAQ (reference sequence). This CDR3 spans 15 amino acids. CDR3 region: CASSLGGGGTDTQYF. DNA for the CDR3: TGTGCTAGCAGCTTAGGAGGGGGCGGCACAGATACGCAGTATTTT.

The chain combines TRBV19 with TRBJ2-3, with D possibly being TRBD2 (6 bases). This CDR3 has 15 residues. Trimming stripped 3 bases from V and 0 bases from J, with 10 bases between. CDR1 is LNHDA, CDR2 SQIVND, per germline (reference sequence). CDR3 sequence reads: CASSMAGTSTDTQYF. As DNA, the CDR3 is TGTGCCAGTAGTATGGCGGGGACTAGCACAGATACGCAGTATTTT.

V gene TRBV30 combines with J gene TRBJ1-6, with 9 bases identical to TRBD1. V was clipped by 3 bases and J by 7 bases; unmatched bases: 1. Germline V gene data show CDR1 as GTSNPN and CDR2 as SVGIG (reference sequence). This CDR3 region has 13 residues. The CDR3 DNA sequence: TGTGCCTGGAGGGGACAGGGAAATTCACCCCTCCACTTT. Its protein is CAWRGQGNSPLHF.

The CDR3 nucleotides are TGTGCCAGCAGGCCCAGGGGCCACGAGCAGTACTTC. It codes for CASRPRGHEQYF. The chain is built from TRBV2 and TRBJ2-7; possibly TRBD1 for D (6 bases). Trimming stripped 6 bases from V and 5 bases from J, with 11 bases between. This CDR3 is built from 12 residues. CDR1 and CDR2 (germline): SNHLY, FYNNEI.

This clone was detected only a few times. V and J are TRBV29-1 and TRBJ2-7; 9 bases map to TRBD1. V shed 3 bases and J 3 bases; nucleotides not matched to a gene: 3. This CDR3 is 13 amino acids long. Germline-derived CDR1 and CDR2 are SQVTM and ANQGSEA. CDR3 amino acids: CSVEGQGGYEQYF. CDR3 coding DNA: TGCAGCGTTGAGGGACAGGGAGGCTACGAGCAGTACTTC.

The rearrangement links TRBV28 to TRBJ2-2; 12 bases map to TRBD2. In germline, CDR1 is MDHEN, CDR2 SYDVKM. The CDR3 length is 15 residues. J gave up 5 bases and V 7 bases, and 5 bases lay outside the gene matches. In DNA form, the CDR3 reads TGTGCCAGCACTAGCGGGGGGGCGTCTACCGGGGAGCTGTTTTTT. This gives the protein CASTSGGASTGELFF.

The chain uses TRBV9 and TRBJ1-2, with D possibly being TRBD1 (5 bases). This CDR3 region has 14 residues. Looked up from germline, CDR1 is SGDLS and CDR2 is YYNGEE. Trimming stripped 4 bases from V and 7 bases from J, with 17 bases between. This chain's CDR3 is CASSTGSGRGGYTF. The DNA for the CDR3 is TGTGCCAGCAGCACCGGGTCAGGGCGCGGTGGCTACACCTTC.

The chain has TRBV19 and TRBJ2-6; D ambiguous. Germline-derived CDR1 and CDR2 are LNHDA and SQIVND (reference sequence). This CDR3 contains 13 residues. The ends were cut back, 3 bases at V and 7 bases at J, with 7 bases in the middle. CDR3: CASSMRQANVLTF. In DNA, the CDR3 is TGTGCCAGTAGTATGAGACAAGCCAACGTCCTGACTTTC.

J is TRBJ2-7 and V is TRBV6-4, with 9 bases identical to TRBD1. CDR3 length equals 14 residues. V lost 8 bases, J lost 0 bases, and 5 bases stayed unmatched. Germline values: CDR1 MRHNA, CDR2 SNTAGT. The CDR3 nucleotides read TGTGCCAGCGGGGTGACAGGGGGCTCCTACGAGCAGTACTTC. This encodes CASGVTGGSYEQYF.

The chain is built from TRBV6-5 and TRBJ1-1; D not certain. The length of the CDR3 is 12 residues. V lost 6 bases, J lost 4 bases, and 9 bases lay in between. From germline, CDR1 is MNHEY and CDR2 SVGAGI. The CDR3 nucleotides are TGTGCCAGCAGGTTCCGGAGCACTGAAGCTTTCTTT. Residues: CASRFRSTEAFF.

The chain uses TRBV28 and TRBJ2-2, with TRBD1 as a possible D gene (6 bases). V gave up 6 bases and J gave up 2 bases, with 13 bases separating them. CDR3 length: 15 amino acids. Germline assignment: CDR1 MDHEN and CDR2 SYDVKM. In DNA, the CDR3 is TGTGCCAGCAGAGTCCGGGACATTAACACCGGGGAGCTGTTTTTT. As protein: CASRVRDINTGELFF.

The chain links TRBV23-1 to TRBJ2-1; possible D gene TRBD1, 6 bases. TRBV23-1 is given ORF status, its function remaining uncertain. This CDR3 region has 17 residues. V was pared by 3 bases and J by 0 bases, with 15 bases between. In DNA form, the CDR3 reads TGCGCCAGCAGTCATTCAGGGGTTACGAGCTCCTACAATGAGCAGTTCTTC. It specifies CASSHSGVTSSYNEQFF.

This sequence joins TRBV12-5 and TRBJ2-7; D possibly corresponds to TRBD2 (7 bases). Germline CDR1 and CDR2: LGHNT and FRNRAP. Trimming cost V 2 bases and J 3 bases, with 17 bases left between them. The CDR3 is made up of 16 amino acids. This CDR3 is CASGLLPEGGVYEQYF. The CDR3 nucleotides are TGTGCTAGTGGTTTGCTCCCCGAGGGGGGGGTCTACGAGCAGTACTTC.